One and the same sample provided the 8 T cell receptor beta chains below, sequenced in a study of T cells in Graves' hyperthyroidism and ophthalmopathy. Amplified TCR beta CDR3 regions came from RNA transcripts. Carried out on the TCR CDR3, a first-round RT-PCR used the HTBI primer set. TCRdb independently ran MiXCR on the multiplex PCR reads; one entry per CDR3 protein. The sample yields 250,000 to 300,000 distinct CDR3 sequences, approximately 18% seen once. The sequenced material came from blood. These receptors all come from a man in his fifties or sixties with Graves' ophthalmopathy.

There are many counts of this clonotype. The CDR3 protein is CASSYSSSGTLRSYEQYF. The DNA of the CDR3 is TGTGCCAGCAGTTACTCTTCGTCGGGGACTCTCCGCTCCTACGAGCAGTACTTC. V is TRBV6-6 and J is TRBJ2-7, with a possible D match to TRBD2 (6 bases). CDR3 size: 18 residues. Trimming left V 0 bases short and J 0 bases short, with 18 bases between. CDR1 is MNHNY and CDR2 is SVGAGI in the germline V gene (reference sequence).

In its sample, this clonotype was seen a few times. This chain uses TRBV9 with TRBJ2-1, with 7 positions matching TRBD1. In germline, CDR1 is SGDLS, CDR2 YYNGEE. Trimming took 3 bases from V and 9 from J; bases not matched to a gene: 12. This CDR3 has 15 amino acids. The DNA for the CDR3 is TGTGCCAGCAGCGGTCTGGCGAGGGGGCAGAGTGAGCAGTTCTTC. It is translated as CASSGLARGQSEQFF.

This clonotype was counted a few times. This CDR3 reads CASSLATGGNQPQHF. CDR3 coding DNA: TGTGCCAGCAGCTTAGCAACAGGGGGCAATCAGCCCCAGCATTTT. V gene TRBV7-9 combines with J gene TRBJ1-5, with 7 bases that match TRBD1. This CDR3 has 15 residues. V trimming: 0 bases; J trimming: 2 bases; junction bases outside the gene matches: 1. CDR1 is SEHNR and CDR2 is FQNEAQ in the germline V gene (reference sequence).

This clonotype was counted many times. For the CDR3, the DNA is TGTGCCAGCAGTTTGCAGGGGAGGTTAGCCAAAAACATTCAGTACTTC. The encoded protein is CASSLQGRLAKNIQYF. This rearrangement joins TRBV28 to TRBJ2-4; either TRBD1 or TRBD2 may fit D (6 bases each). CDR3 length: 16 amino acids. V lost 3 bases to trimming and J lost 0 bases, with 12 bases between them. Germline CDR1 and CDR2: MDHEN and SYDVKM.

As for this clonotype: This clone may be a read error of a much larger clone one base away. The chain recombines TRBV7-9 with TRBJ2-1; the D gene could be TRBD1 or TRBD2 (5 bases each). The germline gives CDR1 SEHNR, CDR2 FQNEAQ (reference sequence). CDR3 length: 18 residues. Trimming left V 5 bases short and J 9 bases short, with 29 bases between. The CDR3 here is CASSLILGLSISRGEQFF. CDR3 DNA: TGTGCCAGCAGCCTAATCCTGGGCCTGAGTATATCGAGGGGTGAGCAGTTCTTC.

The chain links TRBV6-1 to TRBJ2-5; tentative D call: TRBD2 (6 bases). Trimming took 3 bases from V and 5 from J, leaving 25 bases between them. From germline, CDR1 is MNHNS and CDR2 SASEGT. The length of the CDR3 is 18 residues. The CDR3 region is CASSERGRLAGIPETQYF. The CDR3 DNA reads TGTGCCAGCAGTGAGCGCGGAAGGTTGGCGGGAATACCGGAGACCCAGTACTTC.

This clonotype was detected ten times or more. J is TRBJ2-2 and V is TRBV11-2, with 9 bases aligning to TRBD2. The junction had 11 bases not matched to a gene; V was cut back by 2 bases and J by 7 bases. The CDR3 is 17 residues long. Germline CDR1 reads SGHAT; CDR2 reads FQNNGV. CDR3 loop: CASSLIASGKLVGELFF. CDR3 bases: TGTGCCAGCAGCTTAATTGCTAGCGGGAAATTGGTCGGGGAGCTGTTTTTT.

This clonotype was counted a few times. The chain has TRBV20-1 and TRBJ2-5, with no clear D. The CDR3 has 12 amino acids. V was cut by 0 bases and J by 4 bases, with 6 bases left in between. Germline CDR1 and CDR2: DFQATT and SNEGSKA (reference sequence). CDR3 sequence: CSAREGRETQYF. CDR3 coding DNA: TGCAGTGCTAGAGAGGGTCGAGAGACCCAGTACTTC.